The 16 T cell receptor beta chains listed next were all sequenced from one sample in a study of blood T cell repertoires in COVID-19. Sequenced by immunoSEQ multiplex PCR; TCRdb stores in-frame clones only, minus some. The repertoire consists of about 320,000 clones, with approximately 90% occurring once and the leading ten covering about 9.4%. Sequencing was done on a sample of PBMCs or T cells enriched from blood (not recorded which). The receptors here all came from a woman under 30 who had recovered from COVID-19.

The V call is TRBV6-1, the J call TRBJ1-2, with 11 bases lining up with TRBD1. Trimming at V came to 3 bases and at J to 3 bases, leaving 12 bases not matched to a gene. The germline V gene encodes CDR1 MNHNS and CDR2 SASEGT. The CDR3 extends over 18 amino acids. This chain's CDR3 is CASSDPGLTGQGDYGYTF. CDR3 nucleotide sequence: TGTGCCAGCAGTGACCCAGGCTTAACGGGACAGGGGGACTATGGCTACACCTTC.

This clone was seen only once. The rearrangement uses TRBV10-3 and TRBJ1-3; D possibly corresponds to TRBD1 (6 bases). The CDR3 consists of 16 residues. Germline lookup yields CDR1 ENHRY and CDR2 SYGVKD. Trimming stripped 3 bases from V and 0 bases from J, with 12 bases between. The CDR3 coding sequence is TGTGCCATCAGTGACCGGACAGTCGACTCTGGAAACACCATATATTTT. Its protein is CAISDRTVDSGNTIYF.

This chain uses TRBV24-1 with TRBJ2-6; TRBD1 matches at 7 bases. Germline-derived CDR1 and CDR2 are KGHDR and SFDVKD. The trim removed 4 bases at V and 0 bases at J, leaving 5 bases unmatched. This CDR3 has 17 residues. CDR3 amino acids: CATSDPGQISGANVLTF. For the CDR3, the DNA is TGTGCCACCAGTGACCCGGGACAGATCTCTGGGGCCAACGTCCTGACTTTC.

The chain recombines TRBV30 with TRBJ2-7, with TRBD2 identical over 9 bases. This CDR3 has 15 residues. Germline V CDR1 and CDR2: GTSNPN, SVGIG (reference sequence). J lost 3 bases, V lost 2 bases, and 8 bases had no gene match. Here the CDR3 reads CAWSPSSGARYEQYF. The CDR3, as DNA: TGTGCCTGGAGTCCCTCTAGCGGGGCCCGCTACGAGCAGTACTTC.

This chain connects TRBV10-2 to TRBJ2-7; D is perhaps TRBD1 (5 bases). Germline lookup yields CDR1 WSHSY and CDR2 SAAADI. There are 14 residues in the CDR3. With 0 bases removed from V and 4 bases from J, the gap between germline ends came to 10 bases. CDR3 in amino acids: CASSESTDNYEQYF. As DNA, the CDR3 is TGCGCCAGCAGTGAGTCAACGGACAATTACGAGCAGTACTTC.

The chain links TRBV6-2 or TRBV6-3 to TRBJ2-3; tentatively, D is TRBD2 (7 bases). Germline V gives CDR1 MNHEY, CDR2 SVGEGT. Trimming took off 4 bases at V and 5 bases at J, with 22 bases between the two ends. There are 17 residues in the CDR3. CDR3: CASSSPQGGDLGDTQYF. CDR3 coding DNA: TGTGCCAGCAGTTCCCCACAGGGAGGGGACCTCGGAGATACGCAGTATTTT.

J is TRBJ1-5 and V is TRBV4-1; D is perhaps TRBD1 (5 bases). V lost 4 bases, J lost 4 bases, and 11 bases lay in between. The CDR3 is made up of 14 amino acids. Germline assignment: CDR1 MGHRA and CDR2 YSYEKL. CDR3 residues: CASSPLGANQPQHF. The CDR3 region has the DNA TGCGCCAGCAGCCCGTTAGGGGCTAATCAGCCCCAGCATTTT.

This clone was detected only a few times. This sequence joins TRBV19 and TRBJ2-7; D unclear. This CDR3 has 13 amino acids. Germline V CDR1 and CDR2: LNHDA, SQIVND (reference sequence). The V gene lost 3 bases and the J gene lost 0 bases, with 6 bases spanning the gap. CDR3 loop: CASSMFSSYEQYF. The DNA for the CDR3 is TGTGCCAGTAGTATGTTTAGCTCCTACGAGCAGTACTTC. The full variable domain, completed using reference TRBV19 and TRBJ2-7, is DGGITQSPKYLFRKEGQNVTLSCEQNLNHDAMYWYRQDPGQGLRLIYYSQIVNDFQKGDIAEGYSVSREKKESFPLTVTSAQKNPTAFYLCASSMFSSYEQYFGPGTRLTVT.

The chain couples TRBV30 to TRBJ2-2, with TRBD1 identical over 12 bases. The CDR3 sequence is 14 residues long. CDR1 is GTSNPN, CDR2 SVGIG, per germline (reference sequence). V shed 6 bases, J shed 7 bases, and the junction held 6 bases outside the gene matches. The DNA for the CDR3 is TGTGCCTGCAAGGGACAGGGGGCTTACGGGGAGCTGTTTTTT. It yields the protein CACKGQGAYGELFF.

This clone was seen just once. The chain joins TRBV9 to TRBJ1-4; 9 nucleotides match TRBD1. The V gene end was trimmed by 4 bases and the J gene end by 4 bases; junction bases not matched to a gene: 8. Germline V gene lookup returns CDR1 SGDLS and CDR2 YYNGEE. This CDR3 is 16 amino acids long. In DNA form, the CDR3 reads TGTGCCAGCAGCCCCAGGACAGGGGAGAATAATGAAAAACTGTTTTTT. As protein: CASSPRTGENNEKLFF. Variable domain in full (rest from reference TRBV9 and TRBJ1-4): DSGVTQTPKHLITATGQRVTLRCSPRSGDLSVYWYQQSLDQGLQFLIQYYNGEERAKGNILERFSAQQFPDLHSELNLSSLELGDSALYFCASSPRTGENNEKLFFGSGTQLSVL.

In nucleotides, the CDR3 is TGTGCCAGCAGCTTAGGGTCAGGGGAAACTGAAGCTTTCTTT. Translated, it gives CASSLGSGETEAFF. This rearrangement joins TRBV11-2 to TRBJ1-1, with D possibly being TRBD1 (6 bases). The V and J ends lost 1 base and 5 bases respectively, with 11 bases between them. The CDR3 extends over 14 amino acids. Germline V lookup: CDR1 SGHAT, CDR2 FQNNGV.

The chain combines TRBV5-1 with TRBJ1-2, with D maybe TRBD1 (5 bases). V was cut by 0 bases and J by 1 base, with 7 bases left in between. This CDR3 contains 14 residues. Germline V gene data show CDR1 as SGHRS and CDR2 as YFSETQ. CDR3 sequence: CASSLADSNYGYTF. DNA for the CDR3: TGCGCCAGCAGCTTGGCCGACAGTAACTATGGCTACACCTTC.

The J gene is TRBJ2-7, the V gene TRBV7-8; the match to TRBD2 covers 7 bases. This CDR3 contains 14 residues. Germline V lookup: CDR1 SGHVS, CDR2 FQNEAQ. V was clipped by 1 base and J by 2 bases; unmatched bases: 2. The CDR3 DNA reads TGTGCCAGCAGCTTAGTGGCGGGAGCCTACGAGCAGTACTTC. Translated: CASSLVAGAYEQYF.

For the CDR3, the DNA is TGCGCCAGCAGCTTGCCAGGGTACTACGAGCAGTACTTC. Its translation is CASSLPGYYEQYF. The rearrangement links TRBV5-1 to TRBJ2-7; D perhaps matches TRBD1 (5 bases). Germline V gives CDR1 SGHRS, CDR2 YFSETQ. The germline V and J ends were trimmed by 1 base and 3 bases, with 8 bases remaining between them. This CDR3 has 13 residues.

The V and J genes are TRBV27 and TRBJ1-1, with TRBD1 matching over 7 bases. There are 16 residues in the CDR3. The germline gives CDR1 MNHEY, CDR2 SMNVEV (reference sequence). Trimming took 5 bases from V and 4 from J; bases not matched to a gene: 13. For the CDR3, the DNA is TGTGCCAGCAGTCCCCTCGGGTTACAGGGGAGCACTGAAGCTTTCTTT. Residues: CASSPLGLQGSTEAFF.

This clone was found once. V gene TRBV19 combines with J gene TRBJ1-4, with 9 bases fitting TRBD1. Per germline, CDR1 LNHDA and CDR2 SQIVND (reference sequence). The trim removed 1 base at V and 8 bases at J, leaving 8 bases unmatched. CDR3 length equals 16 residues. CDR3 residues: CASSIVWDRVREKLFF. CDR3 bases: TGTGCCAGTAGTATAGTCTGGGACAGGGTCCGGGAAAAACTGTTTTTT. Drawing the rest from reference TRBV19 and TRBJ1-4, the complete variable domain is DGGITQSPKYLFRKEGQNVTLSCEQNLNHDAMYWYRQDPGQGLRLIYYSQIVNDFQKGDIAEGYSVSREKKESFPLTVTSAQKNPTAFYLCASSIVWDRVREKLFFGSGTQLSVL.